This entry lists 15 T cell receptor beta chains sequenced from one sample in a study of technical replicates of blood from a few donors. TCRdb's table, derived via immunoSEQ multiplex PCR, lists solely in-frame clones and lacks some. The data show about 88,000 clones, approximately 94% seen once. Sequences were obtained from T cells isolated from PBMCs. The receptors here all came from a human donor in good health.

This chain joins TRBV2 and TRBJ2-5; the D gene is possibly TRBD2 (6 bases). The CDR3 runs 15 residues. Germline values: CDR1 SNHLY, CDR2 FYNNEI. V was cut by 4 bases and J by 5 bases, with 17 bases left in between. CDR3 bases: TGTGCCAGCAGTGTATCGGGGGACGCGGGGGAGACCCAGTACTTC. It translates to CASSVSGDAGETQYF.

The chain couples TRBV7-2 to TRBJ2-7, with 8 bases that match TRBD1. V lost 4 bases and J lost 3; bases outside the gene matches: 8. The CDR3 covers 15 residues. Germline-derived CDR1 and CDR2 are SGHTA and FQGNSA. The chain's CDR3 is CASSSFGQGSYEQYF. The CDR3 bases are TGTGCCAGCAGCTCCTTTGGACAGGGAAGCTACGAGCAGTACTTC.

V is TRBV18 and J is TRBJ2-7; 7 nucleotides agree with TRBD1. The germline V gene encodes CDR1 KGHSH and CDR2 LQKENI. CDR3 length: 14 residues. V lost 5 bases, J lost 5 bases, and 9 bases stayed unmatched. The CDR3 loop is CASSMTQGTDEQYF. CDR3 in DNA: TGTGCCAGCTCAATGACACAGGGGACCGACGAGCAGTACTTC.

The V gene is TRBV18, the J gene TRBJ2-7, with 9 bases matching TRBD1. The V gene's germline CDR1 is KGHSH and CDR2 LQKENI. The CDR3 has 15 amino acids. Trimming at V came to 3 bases and at J to 2 bases, leaving 5 bases not matched to a gene. The DNA for the CDR3 is TGTGCCAGCTCACCGGCAGGACAGGGGACCTACGAGCAGTACTTC. Its protein product is CASSPAGQGTYEQYF.

Only one count was recorded for this clone. The gene calls are TRBV7-9 and TRBJ2-3; no clear D. The V end lost 1 base, the J end lost 0 bases, and 5 bases lay between the germline ends. The CDR3 length is 14 residues. CDR1 is SEHNR, CDR2 FQNEAQ, per germline (reference sequence). This CDR3 is CASSLDISTDTQYF. The DNA for the CDR3 is TGTGCCAGCAGCTTAGATATCAGCACAGATACGCAGTATTTT. The complete variable domain, with remaining parts taken from reference TRBV7-9 and TRBJ2-3, reads DTGVSQNPRHKITKRGQNVTFRCDPISEHNRLYWYRQTLGQGPEFLTYFQNEAQLEKSRLLSDRFSAERPKGSFSTLEIQRTEQGDSAMYLCASSLDISTDTQYFGPGTRLTVL.

This chain uses TRBV28 with TRBJ1-5; TRBD1 might be the D (6 bases). The CDR3 length is 13 residues. The germline V gene has CDR1 MDHEN and CDR2 SYDVKM. V lost 5 bases and J lost 8, with 13 bases in between. CDR3 sequence (DNA): TGTGCCAGCAGTGGAACGGGACATGAGCCCCAGCATTTT. Translated, it gives CASSGTGHEPQHF.

This chain uses TRBV5-1 with TRBJ2-5; D possibly corresponds to TRBD1 (6 bases). The CDR3 has 13 amino acids. CDR1 SGHRS and CDR2 YFSETQ come from the germline V gene. V was cut by 4 bases and J by 7 bases, with 14 bases left in between. The CDR3 DNA reads as TGCGCCAGCAGCCAACAGGGATGGAGGACCCAGTACTTC. It codes for CASSQQGWRTQYF.

The chain uses TRBV11-2 and TRBJ2-5; possibly TRBD2 for D (6 bases). Germline values: CDR1 SGHAT, CDR2 FQNNGV. The CDR3 sequence is 13 residues long. Trimming shortened V by 3 bases and J by 2 bases, and 7 bases separated the two germline ends. The CDR3 here is CASSFAGQETQYF. DNA of the CDR3: TGTGCCAGCAGCTTCGCGGGGCAAGAGACCCAGTACTTC.

This chain links TRBV9 with TRBJ2-7; D unclear. CDR1 is SGDLS, CDR2 YYNGEE, per germline. This CDR3 has 14 amino acids. Trimming cost V 4 bases and J 5 bases, with 16 bases left between them. The chain's CDR3 is CASSPSSGQDEQYF. The CDR3 bases are TGTGCCAGCAGCCCATCCTCTGGGCAAGACGAGCAGTACTTC.

The gene calls are TRBV13 and TRBJ1-1; TRBD1 matches at 9 bases. CDR3 length: 18 residues. The V gene end was trimmed by 8 bases and the J gene end by 0 bases; junction bases not matched to a gene: 16. CDR1 is PRHDT and CDR2 is FYEKMQ in the germline V gene (reference sequence). CDR3 DNA: TGTGCCAGCGCCAGGACAGGGGCCTCTACATTCATGAACACTGAAGCTTTCTTT. Translating gives CASARTGASTFMNTEAFF. The entire variable domain, with the rest obtained from reference TRBV13 and TRBJ1-1, is as follows: AAGVIQSPRHLIKEKRETATLKCYPIPRHDTVYWYQQGPGQDPQFLISFYEKMQSDKGSIPDRFSAQQFSDYHSELNMSSLELGDSALYFCASARTGASTFMNTEAFFGQGTRLTVV.

The rearrangement links TRBV7-6 to TRBJ2-1; 9 nucleotides match TRBD2. Germline CDR1 is SGHVS and CDR2 is FNYEAQ. The V gene end was trimmed by 2 bases and the J gene end by 0 bases; junction bases not matched to a gene: 5. This CDR3 comprises 17 residues. CDR3 bases: TGTGCCAGCAGCTTACGGTCTAGCGGGACCTCCTACAATGAGCAGTTCTTC. As protein: CASSLRSSGTSYNEQFF.

This chain uses TRBV13 with TRBJ2-1; 7 bases fit TRBD1. CDR1 PRHDT and CDR2 FYEKMQ come from the germline V gene (reference sequence). The CDR3 loop spans 15 amino acids. V trimming: 6 bases; J trimming: 3 bases; junction bases outside the gene matches: 8. The CDR3 region is CASSKGGMDYNEQFF. The DNA of the CDR3 is TGTGCCAGCAGTAAAGGGGGCATGGACTACAATGAGCAGTTCTTC.

The chain employs TRBV10-3 and TRBJ2-3, with 13 bases identical to TRBD2. The germline V gene encodes CDR1 ENHRY and CDR2 SYGVKD. The ends lost 7 bases at V and 4 bases at J; junction bases unmatched: 5. There are 15 residues in the CDR3. This CDR3 reads CAITGLAGAADTQYF. CDR3 nucleotide sequence: TGTGCCATCACAGGACTAGCGGGGGCGGCAGATACGCAGTATTTT.

This chain links TRBV4-1 with TRBJ2-5; TRBD2 matches 9 bases. Germline V gene data show CDR1 as MGHRA and CDR2 as YSYEKL. Trimming removed 0 bases from V and 4 bases from J; junction bases left unmatched: 9. The CDR3 totals 17 residues. The CDR3, as DNA: TGCGCCAGCAGCCAAGATCGAGGCGGGGGGGCGGGAGAGACCCAGTACTTC. Translation: CASSQDRGGGAGETQYF.

DNA for the CDR3: TGTGCCAGCTCACCCACCTCAGGACTAGCGGGAGGACCCGAACCCTCAGATACGCAGTATTTT. This translates into CASSPTSGLAGGPEPSDTQYF. The chain uses TRBV18 and TRBJ2-3, with 14 bases fitting TRBD2. The J segment lost 4 bases and the V segment lost 3 bases, leaving 18 bases of the junction unmatched. This CDR3 contains 21 residues. CDR1 and CDR2 from the germline V gene are KGHSH and LQKENI. Full variable domain (outside the CDR3, taken from reference TRBV18 and TRBJ2-3): NAGVMQNPRHLVRRRGQEARLRCSPMKGHSHVYWYRQLPEEGLKFMVYLQKENIIDESGMPKERFSAEFPKEGPSILRIQQVVRGDSAAYFCASSPTSGLAGGPEPSDTQYFGPGTRLTVL.